The 17 T cell receptor beta chains reported below all come from one sample, sequenced in a study of breast tumors, draining lymph nodes, adjacent tissues. TCRdb used MiXCR to reprocess the multiplex PCR reads, holding one entry per CDR3 protein. The sample lists about 22,000 distinct CDR3 sequences, under 75% seen once, with less than 20% in the top ten. The specimen was tumor-adjacent breast tissue. The receptors were gathered from a female donor with breast cancer. Some clones in this sample may be carry-over from other donors' samples.

This chain uses TRBV4-2 with TRBJ2-1, with 8 bases identical to TRBD2. This CDR3 is built from 14 residues. The trim removed 6 bases at V and 4 bases at J, leaving 5 bases unmatched. Germline CDR1 is LGHNA and CDR2 is YNFKEQ. The CDR3 spells CASRPLAVYNEQFF. The CDR3 nucleotides are TGTGCCAGCAGACCACTAGCGGTGTACAATGAGCAGTTCTTC.

A note on this clonotype: An end of the junction does not agree with germline; a read error may underlie this. V gene TRBV11-2 combines with J gene TRBJ2-3; TRBD2 might be the D (5 bases). The CDR3 runs 13 residues. Germline CDR1 reads SGHAT; CDR2 reads FQNNGV. Here the CDR3 DNA reads TGTGCCAGCAGCTCCGGGAACACAGCTACGCGGTATTTT. Its protein is CASSSGNTATRYF.

V and J are TRBV20-1 and TRBJ2-2; D remains ambiguous. Germline loops: CDR1 DFQATT, CDR2 SNEGSKA (reference sequence). The CDR3 totals 11 residues. V was cut by 2 bases and J by 7 bases, with 5 bases left in between. The CDR3 protein is CSARSDGELFF. The CDR3 DNA sequence: TGCAGTGCTAGATCGGACGGGGAGCTGTTTTTT.

The chain uses TRBV2 and TRBJ2-6; D gene uncertain. The CDR3 is 13 amino acids. Trimming removed 1 base from V and 12 bases from J, with 10 bases in between. Germline assignment: CDR1 SNHLY and CDR2 FYNNEI. CDR3 sequence: CASSEGRFSVLTF. For the CDR3, the DNA is TGTGCCAGCAGTGAAGGCCGGTTCAGCGTCCTGACTTTC.

This clonotype is classed as medium-sized. The rearrangement uses TRBV29-1 and TRBJ2-7; a possible D gene is TRBD2 (5 bases). Germline CDR1 is SQVTM and CDR2 is ANQGSEA. There are 13 residues in the CDR3. Trimming removed 6 bases at V and 0 bases at J, with 12 bases between. CDR3 in amino acids: CSVKAELSYEQYF. CDR3 nucleotide sequence: TGCAGCGTAAAAGCGGAGCTCTCCTACGAGCAGTACTTC.

The gene calls are TRBV25-1 and TRBJ2-1; possible D gene TRBD1, 5 bases. The germline V gene has CDR1 MGHDK and CDR2 SYGVNS. The CDR3 covers 15 residues. V gave up 2 bases and J gave up 4 bases, with 12 bases separating them. In DNA form, the CDR3 reads TGTGCCAGCAGTGAAGATTGGAGACAGTACAATGAGCAGTTCTTC. It translates to CASSEDWRQYNEQFF.

This clonotype is deemed medium-sized (0.01 to 0.1%). The V and J genes are TRBV4-3 and TRBJ2-7; weak D call: TRBD2 (5 bases). CDR1 and CDR2 (germline): LGHNA, YSLEER. V was cut by 1 base and J by 2 bases, with 9 bases left in between. The CDR3 extends over 14 amino acids. The CDR3 bases are TGCGCCAGCAGCCAAGGCTTGGAGGCCTACGAGCAGTACTTC. This encodes CASSQGLEAYEQYF.

J is TRBJ1-2 and V is TRBV7-9; D is possibly TRBD1 (5 bases). The V gene's germline CDR1 is SEHNR and CDR2 FQNEAQ (reference sequence). V lost 1 base to trimming and J lost 4 bases, with 7 bases between them. CDR3 size: 13 residues. CDR3 DNA: TGTGCCAGCAGCTTAGGACAGACCTATGGCTACACCTTC. This gives the protein CASSLGQTYGYTF. Together with reference TRBV7-9 and TRBJ1-2, the CDR3 gives the full variable domain: DTGVSQNPRHKITKRGQNVTFRCDPISEHNRLYWYRQTLGQGPEFLTYFQNEAQLEKSRLLSDRFSAERPKGSFSTLEIQRTEQGDSAMYLCASSLGQTYGYTFGSGTRLTVV.

This clonotype was found many times. V usage is TRBV6-4 and J usage is TRBJ2-1, with a tentative D call TRBD2 (7 bases). With 6 bases removed from V and 8 bases from J, the gap between germline ends came to 23 bases. Germline V gene lookup returns CDR1 MRHNA and CDR2 SNTAGT. The CDR3 loop spans 16 amino acids. The CDR3 region has the DNA TGTGCCAGCAGCGCCACAACAGGGAGGGGGTTCGATGAGCAGTTCTTC. Protein product: CASSATTGRGFDEQFF.

The chain employs TRBV7-2 and TRBJ2-7; D is uncertain. The V and J ends lost 5 bases and 5 bases respectively, with 19 bases between them. The CDR3 is 15 residues long. Germline V gene sequence: CDR1 SGHTA, CDR2 FQGNSA. CDR3 in DNA: TGTGCCAGCAGCCGTTCCATCGGCGGACCCAACGAGCAGTACTTC. Translated, it gives CASSRSIGGPNEQYF.

The chain joins TRBV19 to TRBJ1-6; 11 bases line up with TRBD1. Germline trimming cut 4 bases from V and 11 bases from J; bases unmatched to any gene: 4. Germline lookup yields CDR1 LNHDA and CDR2 SQIVND (reference sequence). CDR3 length equals 14 residues. CDR3 nucleotides: TGTGCCAGTAGTACCGGGACAGGGGGACCACCCCTCCACTTT. As protein: CASSTGTGGPPLHF.

The chain couples TRBV20-1 to TRBJ2-5, with D perhaps given as TRBD1 or TRBD2 (6 bases each). Trimming took off 3 bases at V and 4 bases at J, with 12 bases between the two ends. Germline V CDR1 and CDR2: DFQATT, SNEGSKA (reference sequence). The CDR3 extends over 13 amino acids. CDR3 sequence reads: CSASEGGGETQYF. As DNA, the CDR3 is TGCAGTGCTAGTGAGGGGGGCGGAGAGACCCAGTACTTC.

V and J are TRBV19 and TRBJ1-3, with D uncertain. The CDR3 has 12 amino acids. V was trimmed by 0 bases and J by 4 bases, leaving 1 base between them. From germline, CDR1 is LNHDA and CDR2 SQIVND (reference sequence). In DNA, the CDR3 is TGTGCCAGTAGTATAGACGGAAACACCATATATTTT. As protein: CASSIDGNTIYF.

At least ten counts were recorded for this clonotype. V usage is TRBV7-9 and J usage is TRBJ1-1; 7 bases agree with TRBD1. There are 15 residues in the CDR3. Germline assignment: CDR1 SEHNR and CDR2 FQNEAQ (reference sequence). The J segment lost 10 bases and the V segment lost 6 bases, leaving 17 bases of the junction unmatched. The CDR3 bases are TGTGCCAGCAGGCGAGCCCGGGACAGCACTTTGGGAGCTTTCTTT. It specifies CASRRARDSTLGAFF.

This sequence joins TRBV7-2 and TRBJ1-3; 10 positions agree with TRBD1. CDR3 length: 15 amino acids. V dropped 3 bases and J dropped 5; count of bases not matched to a gene: 4. In germline, CDR1 is SGHTA, CDR2 FQGNSA. The CDR3 coding sequence is TGTGCCAGCAGCTTGGACAGGGGGGTACGAAACACCATATATTTT. Translating it yields CASSLDRGVRNTIYF.

The J gene is TRBJ2-2, the V gene TRBV2; 14 nucleotides line up with TRBD2. CDR1 SNHLY and CDR2 FYNNEI come from the germline V gene. The CDR3 consists of 16 residues. V lost 8 bases and J lost 6; bases outside the gene matches: 8. In nucleotides, the CDR3 is TGTGCCAGCGGATGGGGACTAGCGGGAGATGCCGGGGAGCTGTTTTTT. This gives the protein CASGWGLAGDAGELFF.

Concerning this clonotype itself: A read error may account for a junction end that differs from germline. The V gene is TRBV7-7, the J gene TRBJ2-7, with a tentative D call TRBD1 (6 bases). The germline gives CDR1 SSHAT, CDR2 FNYEAQ (reference sequence). This CDR3 comprises 13 residues. CDR3 region: CASSLGTNYEQYF. In DNA, the CDR3 is TGTGCTAGCAGCTTAGGGACAAACTACGAGCAGTACTTC.